The 32 T cell receptor beta chains given below trace back to one sample, sequenced in a study of blood T cell repertoires in COVID-19. Only in-frame clones appear in the TCRdb table, and some are missing; sequencing was by immunoSEQ multiplex PCR. The sample shows 110,000 to 150,000 clones, 81% of them seen only once. The sequenced sample was peripheral blood. The receptors derive from a human donor in a cohort sampled during active COVID-19.

The J gene is TRBJ2-5, the V gene TRBV18, with D perhaps matching TRBD2 (6 bases). This CDR3 is built from 13 residues. The ends were cut back, 3 bases at V and 5 bases at J, with 10 bases in the middle. The germline V gene has CDR1 KGHSH and CDR2 LQKENI. The chain's CDR3 is CASSPSLAETQYF. CDR3 in DNA: TGTGCCAGCTCACCGTCCCTAGCGGAGACCCAGTACTTC.

V usage is TRBV15 and J usage is TRBJ2-2, with 10 bases that match TRBD1. The CDR3 has 17 amino acids. Per the germline V gene, CDR1 is LNHNV and CDR2 is YYDKDF (reference sequence). With V trimmed by 5 bases and J by 0 bases, 6 bases remained unmatched. The CDR3 is CATSVRQGAANTGELFF. DNA of the CDR3: TGTGCCACCAGCGTCCGACAGGGGGCCGCGAACACCGGGGAGCTGTTTTTT.

The V and J genes are TRBV7-9 and TRBJ1-6; D is perhaps TRBD1 (6 bases). Looked up from germline, CDR1 is SEHNR and CDR2 is FQNEAQ (reference sequence). V was shortened by 3 bases and J by 6 bases, with 6 bases between the two germline ends. The CDR3 covers 13 residues. CDR3 bases: TGTGCCAGCAGCTTGGGGGCTAATTCACCCCTCCACTTT. Translating it yields CASSLGANSPLHF.

The V gene is TRBV7-2, the J gene TRBJ1-2; 7 nucleotides line up with TRBD1. Trimming at V came to 5 bases and at J to 1 base, leaving 10 bases not matched to a gene. Germline CDR1 is SGHTA and CDR2 is FQGNSA. The CDR3 runs to 16 residues. Here the CDR3 DNA reads TGTGCCAGCAGCCCCAGGGGGGACAGCCTTAACTATGGCTACACCTTC. Protein sequence: CASSPRGDSLNYGYTF.

V is TRBV4-3 and J is TRBJ2-5, with 7 bases identical to TRBD1. V was pared by 2 bases and J by 1 base, with 7 bases of the junction left unmatched. CDR1 is LGHNA and CDR2 is YSLEER in the germline V gene. This CDR3 contains 16 residues. CDR3: CASSQWSGGAQETQYF. In nucleotides, the CDR3 is TGCGCCAGCAGCCAATGGTCAGGGGGTGCCCAAGAGACCCAGTACTTC.

V and J are TRBV18 and TRBJ2-5; 9 nucleotides match TRBD1. CDR1 and CDR2 (germline): KGHSH, LQKENI. With 3 bases clipped from V and 3 bases from J, the junction kept 5 bases outside the gene matches. This CDR3 contains 15 residues. Here the CDR3 DNA reads TGTGCCAGCTCACCCGGGACAGGGCAAGAAGAGACCCAGTACTTC. It encodes CASSPGTGQEETQYF.

The J gene is TRBJ2-7, the V gene TRBV24-1, with D perhaps TRBD1 (7 bases). The V and J ends lost 10 bases and 6 bases respectively, with 15 bases between them. The CDR3 sequence is 12 residues long. CDR1 is KGHDR and CDR2 is SFDVKD in the germline V gene. DNA of the CDR3: TGTGCCACGGAGGGACAGAGCCCCGAGCAGTACTTC. It yields the protein CATEGQSPEQYF.

The chain is built from TRBV3-1 (or the pseudogene TRBV3-2) and TRBJ1-5; TRBD1 agrees at 10 bases. The CDR3 loop spans 16 amino acids. J lost 5 bases, V lost 3 bases, and 7 bases had no gene match. CDR1 is LGHDT, CDR2 YNNKEL, per germline (reference sequence). CDR3 sequence: CASSHSTGGQHQPQHF. CDR3 DNA sequence: TGTGCCAGCAGCCATTCGACAGGGGGCCAGCATCAGCCCCAGCATTTT.

The V call is TRBV7-2, the J call TRBJ1-4; TRBD1 might be the D (5 bases). Trimming left V 6 bases short and J 8 bases short, with 16 bases between. The CDR3 spans 14 residues. The germline CDR1 and CDR2 sequences are SGHTA and FQGNSA. The CDR3 DNA is TGTGCCAGCAGTTCCGGACAAGCTGCCGAAAAACTGTTTTTT. Its protein is CASSSGQAAEKLFF.

The rearrangement links TRBV24-1 to TRBJ1-5; 9 positions match TRBD1. This CDR3 comprises 15 residues. Germline CDR1 and CDR2: KGHDR and SFDVKD. V shed 4 bases and J 7 bases; nucleotides not matched to a gene: 7. The CDR3: CATSEAGTGHQPQHF. CDR3 sequence (DNA): TGTGCCACCAGTGAAGCCGGGACAGGGCACCAGCCCCAGCATTTT.

The chain employs TRBV18 and TRBJ2-7; TRBD2 matches 7 bases. V shed 1 base and J 0 bases; nucleotides not matched to a gene: 3. Germline V gene data show CDR1 as KGHSH and CDR2 as LQKENI. CDR3 size: 15 residues. The CDR3 here is CASSPQAGASYEQYF. For the CDR3, the DNA is TGTGCCAGCTCACCACAGGCGGGAGCCTCCTACGAGCAGTACTTC.

The chain joins TRBV24-1 to TRBJ2-3, with a possible D match to TRBD2 (5 bases). Trimming took off 9 bases at V and 0 bases at J, with 9 bases between the two ends. The CDR3 is 13 residues long. From germline, CDR1 is KGHDR and CDR2 SFDVKD. CDR3 loop: CATRGSSTDTQYF. CDR3 in DNA: TGTGCCACCCGGGGAAGTAGCACAGATACGCAGTATTTT.

J is TRBJ2-7 and V is TRBV7-2, with 9 bases lining up with TRBD2. This CDR3 is 12 amino acids long. Germline lookup yields CDR1 SGHTA and CDR2 FQGNSA. The V segment lost 2 bases and the J segment 9 bases; nucleotides outside the gene matches: 2. Here the CDR3 reads CASSLQREVQYF. The DNA for the CDR3 is TGTGCCAGCAGCTTACAGCGGGAGGTGCAGTACTTC. The variable domain in full, completed from reference TRBV7-2 and TRBJ2-7, reads GAGVSQSPSNKVTEKGKDVELRCDPISGHTALYWYRQSLGQGLEFLIYFQGNSAPDKSGLPSDRFSAERTGGSVSTLTIQRTQQEDSAVYLCASSLQREVQYFGPGTRLTVT.

The chain employs TRBV10-2 and TRBJ1-4; D is uncertain. Trimming took 6 bases from V and 4 from J, leaving 15 bases between them. Germline V CDR1 and CDR2: WSHSY, SAAADI. The CDR3 has 15 amino acids. CDR3 protein: CASSRSAQDNEKLFF. The CDR3 nucleotides are TGCGCCAGCAGCAGGTCGGCGCAGGATAATGAAAAACTGTTTTTT.

The table lists this clone with a few counts. The CDR3 spells CASSPTGGGYSYEQYF. The CDR3 nucleotides read TGTGCCAGCAGCCCTACGGGAGGGGGGTACTCCTACGAGCAGTACTTC. This sequence joins TRBV2 and TRBJ2-7; 8 bases are shared with TRBD2. From germline, CDR1 is SNHLY and CDR2 FYNNEI. Trimming at V came to 6 bases and at J to 0 bases, leaving 10 bases not matched to a gene. The CDR3 has 16 amino acids.

This chain links TRBV2 with TRBJ1-4; weak D call: TRBD1 (5 bases). The CDR3 has 16 residues. Trimming took off 7 bases at V and 9 bases at J, with 24 bases between the two ends. The germline V gene encodes CDR1 SNHLY and CDR2 FYNNEI. CDR3 nucleotide sequence: TGTGCCAGCATGCCAAGGGTGGGGGGACGCGAAAAAAAACTGTTTTTT. Its translation is CASMPRVGGREKKLFF. Full variable domain (missing parts from reference TRBV2 and TRBJ1-4): EPEVTQTPSHQVTQMGQEVILRCVPISNHLYFYWYRQILGQKVEFLVSFYNNEISEKSEIFDDQFSVERPDGSNFTLKIRSTKLEDSAMYFCASMPRVGGREKKLFFGSGTQLSVL.

CDR3 bases: TGTGCCAGCAGTTTAGGCCTAGCGCGCGAGCAGTACTTC. Protein: CASSLGLAREQYF. V gene TRBV12-3 or TRBV12-4 combines with J gene TRBJ2-7; possible D gene TRBD2, 6 bases. Trimming shortened V by 1 base and J by 6 bases, and 10 bases separated the two germline ends. This CDR3 has 13 amino acids.

The rearrangement links TRBV12-2 to TRBJ1-1; the listed D gene, TRBD1, was not tested against the DNA. TRBV12-2 is assigned pseudogene status. The CDR3 sequence is 17 residues long. The CDR3 coding sequence is TGTGCAAGTCGCTTAGCCCCCCGGACAGGGGGGGACACTGAAGCTTTCTTT. It translates to CASRLAPRTGGDTEAFF.

This clone came up a few times. The gene calls are TRBV5-6 and TRBJ2-6; TRBD2 might be the D (6 bases). Trimming took off 0 bases at V and 2 bases at J, with 9 bases between the two ends. Germline V lookup: CDR1 SGHDT, CDR2 YYEEEE. There are 16 residues in the CDR3. The CDR3 DNA is TGTGCCAGCAGCTTGGTGACGGGAGCTGGGGCCAACGTCCTGACTTTC. As protein: CASSLVTGAGANVLTF.

The V gene is TRBV28, the J gene TRBJ1-5; TRBD1 aligns across 12 bases. Per the germline V gene, CDR1 is MDHEN and CDR2 is SYDVKM. The V segment lost 2 bases and the J segment 7 bases; nucleotides outside the gene matches: 3. CDR3 length equals 15 residues. As DNA, the CDR3 is TGTGCCAGCAGTTTAGGGACAGGGGGCGGGCAGCCCCAGCATTTT. Its translation is CASSLGTGGGQPQHF.

V is TRBV5-6 and J is TRBJ1-2, with D possibly matching TRBD1 (6 bases). CDR3 length: 15 amino acids. The germline V gene has CDR1 SGHDT and CDR2 YYEEEE. V gave up 0 bases and J gave up 8 bases, with 17 bases separating them. CDR3 region: CASSLVTGWLGGYTF. In nucleotides, the CDR3 is TGTGCCAGCAGCTTGGTTACAGGGTGGTTGGGCGGCTACACCTTC.

The chain has TRBV4-1 and TRBJ1-5, with D perhaps matching TRBD1 (6 bases). Per germline, CDR1 MGHRA and CDR2 YSYEKL. The CDR3 is made up of 15 amino acids. V lost 0 bases and J lost 6, with 12 bases in between. The DNA for the CDR3 is TGCGCCAGCAGCCAAGAAGGCAGGGGAATTCAGCCCCAGCATTTT. Amino acid sequence: CASSQEGRGIQPQHF.

This clone appeared a few times. The J gene is TRBJ2-5, the V gene TRBV5-4; 7 positions agree with TRBD2. This CDR3 has 12 amino acids. Germline V gene sequence: CDR1 SGHNT, CDR2 YYREEE (reference sequence). J gave up 5 bases and V 4 bases, and 2 bases lay outside the gene matches. The CDR3 DNA reads as TGTGCCAGCAGCCGAGCGGGGGAGACCCAGTACTTC. Translation: CASSRAGETQYF.

Details on this clone: Other DNA sequences of this sample code for an identical CDR3. The genes are TRBV3-1 (or the pseudogene TRBV3-2) and TRBJ2-2; D is ambiguous. Germline values: CDR1 LGHDT, CDR2 YNNKEL (reference sequence). The CDR3 loop spans 13 amino acids. The V end was cut by 4 bases, the J end by 5 bases, with 8 bases between. Written as DNA, the CDR3 is TGTGCCAGCAGCCCCCGAGGTACCGGGGAGCTGTTTTTT. Its protein is CASSPRGTGELFF.

The chain recombines TRBV27 with TRBJ1-5; D is uncertain. V shed 3 bases and J shed 0 bases, with 15 bases lying between them. Germline values: CDR1 MNHEY, CDR2 SMNVEV (reference sequence). The CDR3 length is 17 residues. The CDR3 here is CASSLRWRVDSNQPQHF. The CDR3 DNA follows: TGTGCCAGCAGTTTGAGGTGGAGGGTCGATAGCAATCAGCCCCAGCATTTT.

The chain couples TRBV4-2 to TRBJ1-1; 7 bases map to TRBD1. V dropped 1 base and J dropped 0; count of bases not matched to a gene: 2. Per germline, CDR1 LGHNA and CDR2 YNFKEQ. This CDR3 is built from 15 residues. The CDR3 DNA sequence: TGTGCCAGCAGCCAAGTGGACAGGTTGAACACTGAAGCTTTCTTT. This encodes CASSQVDRLNTEAFF.

This chain links TRBV7-9 with TRBJ2-7; D may be TRBD2 (5 bases). CDR3 length: 16 amino acids. With 1 base removed from V and 3 bases from J, the gap between germline ends came to 16 bases. The germline V gene encodes CDR1 SEHNR and CDR2 FQNEAQ (reference sequence). Here the CDR3 reads CASSLEVAGRGYEQYF. CDR3 DNA sequence: TGTGCCAGCAGCTTAGAGGTCGCTGGACGGGGCTACGAGCAGTACTTC.

The CDR3 spells CASSTRQGYTGELFF. The CDR3 nucleotides are TGTGCCAGCTCAACAAGACAGGGTTACACCGGGGAGCTGTTTTTT. The rearrangement joins TRBV18 to TRBJ2-2; 7 positions match TRBD1. The CDR3 is made up of 15 amino acids. V lost 5 bases, J lost 3 bases, and 6 bases stayed unmatched. From germline, CDR1 is KGHSH and CDR2 LQKENI.

This clone was recorded once. The chain joins TRBV4-1 to TRBJ2-3, with 11 bases fitting TRBD2. The J segment lost 2 bases and the V segment lost 7 bases, leaving 14 bases of the junction unmatched. The CDR3 is 18 amino acids. Per germline, CDR1 MGHRA and CDR2 YSYEKL. Here the CDR3 reads CASTQDFSGRGSTDTQYF. The CDR3 bases are TGCGCCAGCACCCAGGATTTTAGCGGGAGGGGGTCCACAGATACGCAGTATTTT.

The chain recombines TRBV28 with TRBJ2-7, with D possibly TRBD2 on 6 matching bases. Germline loops: CDR1 MDHEN, CDR2 SYDVKM. V shed 3 bases and J shed 0 bases, with 15 bases lying between them. The length of the CDR3 is 16 residues. The CDR3 reads CASSFPRGRRSYEQYF. DNA for the CDR3: TGTGCCAGCAGTTTCCCCAGAGGGAGGCGCTCCTACGAGCAGTACTTC.

The chain couples TRBV28 to TRBJ1-5, with a tentative D call TRBD1 (5 bases). CDR1 is MDHEN, CDR2 SYDVKM, per germline. V gave up 6 bases and J gave up 2 bases, with 14 bases separating them. The CDR3 is made up of 15 amino acids. CDR3 DNA sequence: TGTGCCAGCAGCCTCCCCCCGGGGGGCAATCAGCCCCAGCATTTT. Protein sequence: CASSLPPGGNQPQHF.

This chain joins TRBV7-2 and TRBJ2-3; TRBD1 matches at 10 bases. CDR1 is SGHTA, CDR2 FQGNSA, per germline. This CDR3 region has 15 residues. V shed 6 bases and J 3 bases; nucleotides not matched to a gene: 6. The CDR3 is CASRHPGQGTDTQYF. For the CDR3, the DNA is TGTGCCAGCAGACATCCGGGACAGGGGACAGATACGCAGTATTTT.